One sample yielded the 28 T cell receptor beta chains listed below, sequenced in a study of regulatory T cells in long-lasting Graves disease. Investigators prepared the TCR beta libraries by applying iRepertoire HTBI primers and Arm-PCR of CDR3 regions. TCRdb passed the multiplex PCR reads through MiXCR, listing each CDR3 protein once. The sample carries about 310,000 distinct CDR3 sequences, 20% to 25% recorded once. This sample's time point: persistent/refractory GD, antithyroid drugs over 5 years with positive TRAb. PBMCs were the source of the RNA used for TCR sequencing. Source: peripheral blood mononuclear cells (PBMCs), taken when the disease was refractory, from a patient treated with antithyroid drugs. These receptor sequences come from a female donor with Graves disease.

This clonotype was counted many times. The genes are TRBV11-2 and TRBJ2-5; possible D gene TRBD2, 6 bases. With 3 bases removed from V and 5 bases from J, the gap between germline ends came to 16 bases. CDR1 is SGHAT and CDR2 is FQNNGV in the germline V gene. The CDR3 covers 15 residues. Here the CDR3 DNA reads TGTGCCAGCAGCTTTCGACCGGGGGAACAGGAGACCCAGTACTTC. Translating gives CASSFRPGEQETQYF.

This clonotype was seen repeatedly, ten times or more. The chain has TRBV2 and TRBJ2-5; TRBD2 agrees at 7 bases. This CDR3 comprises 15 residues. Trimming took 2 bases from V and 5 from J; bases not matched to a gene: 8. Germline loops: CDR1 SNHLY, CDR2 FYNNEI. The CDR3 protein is CASSEQLLGGETQYF. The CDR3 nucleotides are TGTGCCAGCAGTGAACAATTACTGGGGGGGGAGACCCAGTACTTC.

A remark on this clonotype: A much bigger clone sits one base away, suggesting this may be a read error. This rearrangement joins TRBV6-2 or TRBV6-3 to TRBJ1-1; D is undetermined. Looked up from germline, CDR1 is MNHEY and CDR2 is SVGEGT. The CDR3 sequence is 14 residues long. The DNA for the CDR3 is TGTGCCAGCAGTGAAGCCCCGGAAGGGAGTGAAGCTTCCTTT. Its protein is CASSEAPEGSEASF.

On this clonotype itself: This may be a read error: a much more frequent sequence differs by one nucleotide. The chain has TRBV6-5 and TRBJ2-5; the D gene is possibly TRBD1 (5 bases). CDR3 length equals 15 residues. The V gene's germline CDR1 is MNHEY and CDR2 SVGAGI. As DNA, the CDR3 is TGTGCCAGCAGTTACGCCCCAGGGTATGAGGAGACCCAGCACTTC. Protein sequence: CASSYAPGYEETQHF.

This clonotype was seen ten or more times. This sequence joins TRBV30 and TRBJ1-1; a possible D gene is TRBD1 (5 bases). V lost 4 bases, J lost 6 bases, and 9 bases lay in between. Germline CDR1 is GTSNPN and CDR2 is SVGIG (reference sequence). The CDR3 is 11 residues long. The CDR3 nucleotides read TGTGCCTGGACGGGCAGGGCTGAAGCTTTCTTT. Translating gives CAWTGRAEAFF.

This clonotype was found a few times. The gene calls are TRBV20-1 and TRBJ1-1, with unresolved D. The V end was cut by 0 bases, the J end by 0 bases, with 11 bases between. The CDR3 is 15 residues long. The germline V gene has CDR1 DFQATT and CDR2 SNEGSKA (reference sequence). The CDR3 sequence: CSARDWRAMNTEAFF. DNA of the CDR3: TGCAGTGCTAGAGATTGGCGGGCCATGAACACTGAAGCTTTCTTT.

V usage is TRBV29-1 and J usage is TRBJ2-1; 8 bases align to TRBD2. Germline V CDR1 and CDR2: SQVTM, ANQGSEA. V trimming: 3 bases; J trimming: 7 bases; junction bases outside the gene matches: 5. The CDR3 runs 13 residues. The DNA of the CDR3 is TGCAGCGTTGATCTCGGGAGGGTAAATGAGCAGTTCTTC. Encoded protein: CSVDLGRVNEQFF.

This chain's CDR3 is CASSGGDGTALYEQYF. The CDR3 nucleotides are TGTGCCAGCAGCGGAGGCGACGGGACAGCCCTATACGAGCAGTACTTC. The V gene is TRBV9, the J gene TRBJ2-7; 7 nucleotides align to TRBD1. CDR1 is SGDLS and CDR2 is YYNGEE in the germline V gene. This CDR3 region has 16 residues. J gave up 4 bases and V 3 bases, and 13 bases lay outside the gene matches.

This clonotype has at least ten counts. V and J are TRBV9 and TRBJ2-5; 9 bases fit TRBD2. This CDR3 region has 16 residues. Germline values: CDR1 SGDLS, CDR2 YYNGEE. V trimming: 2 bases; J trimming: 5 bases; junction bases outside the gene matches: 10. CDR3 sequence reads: CASSVTAGGIVETQYF. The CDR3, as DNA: TGTGCCAGCAGCGTGACTGCGGGAGGGATCGTTGAGACCCAGTACTTC.

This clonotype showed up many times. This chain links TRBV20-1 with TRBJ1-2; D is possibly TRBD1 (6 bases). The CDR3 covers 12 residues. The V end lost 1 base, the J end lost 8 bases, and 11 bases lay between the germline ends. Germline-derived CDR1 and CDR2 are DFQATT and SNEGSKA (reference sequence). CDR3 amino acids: CSARVGGLGYTF. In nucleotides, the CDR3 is TGCAGTGCTAGAGTTGGGGGGCTAGGCTACACCTTC.

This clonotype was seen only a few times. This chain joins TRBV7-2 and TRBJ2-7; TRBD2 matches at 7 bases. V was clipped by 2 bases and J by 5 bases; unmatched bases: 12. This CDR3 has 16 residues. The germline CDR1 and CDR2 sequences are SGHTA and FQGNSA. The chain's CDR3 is CASSLWLAGDPHEQYF. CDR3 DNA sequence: TGTGCCAGCAGCTTATGGCTGGCGGGAGACCCCCACGAGCAGTACTTC.

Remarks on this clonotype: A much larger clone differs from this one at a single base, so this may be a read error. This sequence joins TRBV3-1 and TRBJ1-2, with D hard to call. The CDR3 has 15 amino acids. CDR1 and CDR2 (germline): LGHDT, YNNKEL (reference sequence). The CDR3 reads CANSQDGTQYYGYTF. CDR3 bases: TGTGCCAACAGCCAAGATGGAACGCAGTACTATGGCTACACCTTC. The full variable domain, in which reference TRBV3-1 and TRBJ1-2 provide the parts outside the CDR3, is DTAVSQTPKYLVTQMGNDKSIKCEQNLGHDTMYWYKQDSKKFLKIMFSYNNKELIINETVPNRFSPKSPDKAHLNLHINSLELGDSAVYFCANSQDGTQYYGYTFGSGTRLTVV.

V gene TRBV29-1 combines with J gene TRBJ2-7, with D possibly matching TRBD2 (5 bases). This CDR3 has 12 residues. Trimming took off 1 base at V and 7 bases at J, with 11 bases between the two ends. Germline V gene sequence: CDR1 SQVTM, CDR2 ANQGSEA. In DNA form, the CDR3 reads TGCAGCGTTGAAGGCCAACCGGGGGAGCAGTACTTC. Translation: CSVEGQPGEQYF.

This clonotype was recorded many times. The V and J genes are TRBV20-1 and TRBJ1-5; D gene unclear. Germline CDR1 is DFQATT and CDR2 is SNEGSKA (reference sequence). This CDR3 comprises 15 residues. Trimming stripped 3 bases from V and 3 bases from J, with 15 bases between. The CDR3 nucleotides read TGCAGTGCTAGCTTCAGGTCCTCCCTCAATCAGCCCCAGCATTTT. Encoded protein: CSASFRSSLNQPQHF.

The CDR3 sequence is CASSQESGRAHNEQFF. The DNA for the CDR3 is TGCGCCAGCAGCCAAGAGAGCGGGAGGGCCCACAATGAGCAGTTCTTC. The chain uses TRBV4-3 and TRBJ2-1; TRBD2 matches at 10 bases. The CDR3 has 16 amino acids. Germline CDR1 reads LGHNA; CDR2 reads YSLEER. V lost 0 bases, J lost 5 bases, and 4 bases stayed unmatched.

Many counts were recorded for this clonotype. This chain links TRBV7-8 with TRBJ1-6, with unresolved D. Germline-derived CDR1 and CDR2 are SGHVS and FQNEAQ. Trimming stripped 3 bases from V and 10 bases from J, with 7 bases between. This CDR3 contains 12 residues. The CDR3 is CASSFSGSPLHF. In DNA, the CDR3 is TGTGCCAGCAGCTTCTCAGGATCACCCCTCCACTTT.

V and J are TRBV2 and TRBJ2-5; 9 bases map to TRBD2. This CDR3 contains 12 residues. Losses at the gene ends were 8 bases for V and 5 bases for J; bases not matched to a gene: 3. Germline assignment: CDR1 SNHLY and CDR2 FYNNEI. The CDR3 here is CASLSGRETQYF. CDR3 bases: TGTGCCAGCCTGAGCGGGAGGGAGACCCAGTACTTC.

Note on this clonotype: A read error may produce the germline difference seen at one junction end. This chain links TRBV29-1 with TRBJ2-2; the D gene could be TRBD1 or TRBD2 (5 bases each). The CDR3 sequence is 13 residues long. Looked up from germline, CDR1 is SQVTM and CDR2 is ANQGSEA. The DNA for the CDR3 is TGCAGCGTTTCGGACACCTACACCGGGGAGCTGGTTTTT. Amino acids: CSVSDTYTGELVF.

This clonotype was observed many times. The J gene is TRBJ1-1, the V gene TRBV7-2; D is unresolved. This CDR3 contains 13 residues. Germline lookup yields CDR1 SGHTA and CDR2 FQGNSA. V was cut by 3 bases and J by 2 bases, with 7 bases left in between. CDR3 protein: CASSFDVNTEAFF. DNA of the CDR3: TGTGCCAGCAGCTTTGATGTAAACACTGAAGCTTTCTTT.

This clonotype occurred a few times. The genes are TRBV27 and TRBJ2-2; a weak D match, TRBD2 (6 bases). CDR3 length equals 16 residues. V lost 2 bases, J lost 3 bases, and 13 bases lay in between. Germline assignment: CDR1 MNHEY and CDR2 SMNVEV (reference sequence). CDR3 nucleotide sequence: TGTGCCAGCAGTTTACTCGGGGGATGGGACACCGGGGAGCTGTTTTTT. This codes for CASSLLGGWDTGELFF.

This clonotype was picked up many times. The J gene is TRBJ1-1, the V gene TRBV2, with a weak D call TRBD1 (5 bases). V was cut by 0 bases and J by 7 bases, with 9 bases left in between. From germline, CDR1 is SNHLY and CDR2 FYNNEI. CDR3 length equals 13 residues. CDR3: CASSEARQGEAFF. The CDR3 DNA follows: TGTGCCAGCAGTGAAGCGCGGCAGGGTGAAGCTTTCTTT. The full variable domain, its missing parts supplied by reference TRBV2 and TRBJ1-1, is EPEVTQTPSHQVTQMGQEVILRCVPISNHLYFYWYRQILGQKVEFLVSFYNNEISEKSEIFDDQFSVERPDGSNFTLKIRSTKLEDSAMYFCASSEARQGEAFFGQGTRLTVV.

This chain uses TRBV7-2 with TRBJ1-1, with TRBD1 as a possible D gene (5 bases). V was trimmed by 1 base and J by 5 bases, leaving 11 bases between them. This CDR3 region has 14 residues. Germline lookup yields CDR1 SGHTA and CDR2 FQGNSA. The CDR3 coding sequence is TGTGCCAGCAGCTTAGTGGGGGGGGGGACTGAAGCTTTCTTT. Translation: CASSLVGGGTEAFF.

CDR3 coding DNA: TGTGCCAGTGGGATAAGGGGAAACACTGAAGCTTTCTTT. Translating gives CASGIRGNTEAFF. The V gene is TRBV28, the J gene TRBJ1-1; D may be TRBD1 (5 bases). The V gene's germline CDR1 is MDHEN and CDR2 SYDVKM. Trimming cost V 9 bases and J 2 bases, with 13 bases left between them. This CDR3 has 13 residues.

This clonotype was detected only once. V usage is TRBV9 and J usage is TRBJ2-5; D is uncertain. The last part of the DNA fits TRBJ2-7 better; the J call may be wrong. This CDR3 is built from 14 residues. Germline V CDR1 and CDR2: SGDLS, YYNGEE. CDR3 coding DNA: TGTGCCAGCAGCGTAGGAATGGGTTCCTACGAGCAGTACTTC. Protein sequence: CASSVGMGSYEQYF.

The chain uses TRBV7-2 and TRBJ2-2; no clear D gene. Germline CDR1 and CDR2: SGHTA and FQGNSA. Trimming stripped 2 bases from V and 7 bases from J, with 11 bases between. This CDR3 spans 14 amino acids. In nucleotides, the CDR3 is TGTGCCAGCAGCTTATTTTCCCCCGGCGGGGAGCTGTTTTTT. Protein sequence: CASSLFSPGGELFF. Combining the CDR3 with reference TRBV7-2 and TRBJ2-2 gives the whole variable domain GAGVSQSPSNKVTEKGKDVELRCDPISGHTALYWYRQSLGQGLEFLIYFQGNSAPDKSGLPSDRFSAERTGGSVSTLTIQRTQQEDSAVYLCASSLFSPGGELFFGEGSRLTVL.

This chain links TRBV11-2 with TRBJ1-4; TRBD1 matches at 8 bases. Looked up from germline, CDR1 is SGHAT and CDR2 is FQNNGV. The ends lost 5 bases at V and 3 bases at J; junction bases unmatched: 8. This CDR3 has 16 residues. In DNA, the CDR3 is TGTGCCAGCAGCCGGGCCAGGGGGCCTGCTAATGAAAAACTGTTTTTT. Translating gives CASSRARGPANEKLFF.

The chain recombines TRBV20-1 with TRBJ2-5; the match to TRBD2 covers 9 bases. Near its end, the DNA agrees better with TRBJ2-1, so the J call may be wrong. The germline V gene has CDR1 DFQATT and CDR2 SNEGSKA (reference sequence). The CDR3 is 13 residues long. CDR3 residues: CSARGLARNEQFF. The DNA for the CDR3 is TGCAGTGCTAGGGGACTAGCAAGAAATGAGCAGTTCTTC.

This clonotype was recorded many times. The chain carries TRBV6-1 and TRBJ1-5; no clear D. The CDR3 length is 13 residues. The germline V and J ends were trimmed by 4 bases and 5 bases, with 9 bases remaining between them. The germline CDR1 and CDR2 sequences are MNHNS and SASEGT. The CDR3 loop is CASSAGLYQPQHF. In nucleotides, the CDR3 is TGTGCCAGCAGTGCTGGGCTCTATCAGCCCCAGCATTTT.